The 16 T cell receptor beta chains below were found in one sample sequenced in a study of CD8 T cells in Susac syndrome. An amount of RNA that ranged from roughly 0.5 to 1 ug was reverse transcribed with random hexamers. TCRdb ran MiXCR on the immunoSEQ multiplex PCR reads and lists one entry per CDR3 protein. The sample lists more than 250,000 distinct CDR3 sequences, 92% occurring once. Sequenced: CD4+ T cells from PBMCs. The receptor set was obtained from a human donor with multiple sclerosis.

This sequence joins TRBV6-1 and TRBJ2-2, with 9 positions matching TRBD1. The V segment lost 6 bases and the J segment 4 bases; nucleotides outside the gene matches: 6. Germline CDR1 reads MNHNS; CDR2 reads SASEGT. The CDR3 runs to 15 residues. CDR3 in DNA: TGTGCCAGCAGGAGAGACAGGGGGTCCACCGGGGAGCTGTTTTTT. This codes for CASRRDRGSTGELFF.

The chain uses TRBV7-9 and TRBJ1-4; possible D gene TRBD1, 6 bases. V lost 5 bases to trimming and J lost 4 bases, with 14 bases between them. The CDR3 loop spans 15 amino acids. Per the germline V gene, CDR1 is SEHNR and CDR2 is FQNEAQ (reference sequence). The CDR3 DNA sequence: TGTGCCAGCAGCCTCTGGGGGGCTGGTAATGAAAAACTGTTTTTT. Translation gives CASSLWGAGNEKLFF.

This chain uses TRBV4-1 with TRBJ1-1; TRBD1 matches at 8 bases. There are 15 residues in the CDR3. Germline V CDR1 and CDR2: MGHRA, YSYEKL. V was clipped by 3 bases and J by 3 bases; unmatched bases: 6. CDR3 nucleotides: TGCGCCAGCAGCCATGGACAGGGCCCGTACACTGAAGCTTTCTTT. As protein: CASSHGQGPYTEAFF.

In this sample, this clonotype turned up once. The V call is TRBV28, the J call TRBJ1-6; perhaps TRBD1 as D (6 bases). Trimming stripped 7 bases from V and 7 bases from J, with 14 bases between. This CDR3 contains 14 residues. The germline gives CDR1 MDHEN, CDR2 SYDVKM. The CDR3 loop reads CASTPRTANSPLHF. The CDR3 DNA reads TGTGCCAGCACCCCGAGGACAGCAAATTCACCCCTCCACTTT.

This chain links TRBV5-4 with TRBJ2-7, with 8 nucleotides matching TRBD2. The V gene end was trimmed by 4 bases and the J gene end by 6 bases; junction bases not matched to a gene: 6. In germline, CDR1 is SGHNT, CDR2 YYREEE (reference sequence). The CDR3 consists of 13 residues. The CDR3 DNA reads as TGTGCCAGCAGCCCGGGACTAGGTCTCGAGCAGTACTTC. The encoded protein is CASSPGLGLEQYF.

The chain employs TRBV4-3 and TRBJ2-2, with TRBD2 matching over 10 bases. Trimming removed 1 base from V and 3 bases from J; junction bases left unmatched: 8. Germline V gene lookup returns CDR1 LGHNA and CDR2 YSLEER. The CDR3 has 18 residues. Written as DNA, the CDR3 is TGCGCCAGCAGCCAAGTCGCTAGCGGGAGCCTGGACACCGGGGAGCTGTTTTTT. Protein product: CASSQVASGSLDTGELFF.

The rearrangement joins TRBV6-5 to TRBJ1-1; D is ambiguous. The ends were cut back, 0 bases at V and 10 bases at J, with 12 bases in the middle. CDR1 MNHEY and CDR2 SVGAGI come from the germline V gene. The CDR3 consists of 13 residues. The CDR3 bases are TGTGCCAGCAGTTACTCCATGAATGTTGCAGCTTTCTTT. As protein: CASSYSMNVAAFF.

CDR3 sequence: CASSPSRDTQYF. The DNA for the CDR3 is TGTGCCAGCAGTCCCTCAAGGGATACGCAGTATTTT. The V gene is TRBV9, the J gene TRBJ2-3; D is unclear. This CDR3 region has 12 residues. The V gene lost 5 bases and the J gene lost 6 bases, with 10 bases spanning the gap. Germline V gene sequence: CDR1 SGDLS, CDR2 YYNGEE.

This clonotype was counted only a few times. This sequence joins TRBV7-8 and TRBJ2-7; D is unclear. This CDR3 region has 13 residues. Looked up from germline, CDR1 is SGHVS and CDR2 is FQNEAQ. Trimming removed 8 bases at V and 5 bases at J, with 16 bases between. The CDR3 region is CASEDLRLHEQYF. The CDR3 nucleotides are TGTGCCAGCGAAGACCTCAGGCTCCACGAGCAGTACTTC. Variable domain in full (rest from reference TRBV7-8 and TRBJ2-7): GAGVSQSPRYKVAKRGQDVALRCDPISGHVSLFWYQQALGQGPEFLTYFQNEAQLDKSGLPSDRFFAERPEGSVSTLKIQRTQQEDSAVYLCASEDLRLHEQYFGPGTRLTVT.

The chain employs TRBV28 and TRBJ1-2; no reliable D call. Trimming removed 5 bases from V and 0 bases from J, with 4 bases in between. This CDR3 has 12 residues. Per the germline V gene, CDR1 is MDHEN and CDR2 is SYDVKM. The CDR3 DNA sequence: TGTGCCAGCAGTGATCCTAACTATGGCTACACCTTC. As protein: CASSDPNYGYTF.

The rearrangement uses TRBV2 and TRBJ2-2, with D unresolved. CDR3 size: 14 residues. CDR1 and CDR2 (germline): SNHLY, FYNNEI. The V end lost 2 bases, the J end lost 2 bases, and 6 bases lay between the germline ends. The CDR3 sequence: CASSEFKNTGELFF. CDR3 DNA sequence: TGTGCCAGCAGTGAATTTAAAAACACCGGGGAGCTGTTTTTT.

The rearrangement joins TRBV20-1 to TRBJ1-1; no reliable D call. CDR3 length: 13 amino acids. Trimming shortened V by 1 base and J by 1 base, and 7 bases separated the two germline ends. Germline V gene lookup returns CDR1 DFQATT and CDR2 SNEGSKA (reference sequence). For the CDR3, the DNA is TGCAGTGCTAGAGGGTCAGCGAACACTGAAGCTTTCTTT. It translates to CSARGSANTEAFF.

This chain uses TRBV12-3 or TRBV12-4 with TRBJ1-5; D remains ambiguous. CDR3 length: 15 residues. Deletions cut 4 bases from V and 1 base from J, with 11 bases between. This CDR3 is CASSSHGISNQPQHF. CDR3 coding DNA: TGTGCCAGCAGTTCCCACGGGATCAGCAATCAGCCCCAGCATTTT.

The V and J genes are TRBV29-1 and TRBJ2-1; 9 bases map to TRBD2. Germline CDR1 reads SQVTM; CDR2 reads ANQGSEA. The CDR3 covers 13 residues. J was trimmed by 1 base and V by 6 bases; bases with no gene match: 1. The CDR3 DNA reads as TGCAGCGTCCTAGCGGGGTCCTACAATGAGCAGTTCTTC. It encodes CSVLAGSYNEQFF.

This clonotype has more than one count but fewer than ten. The chain has TRBV6-1 and TRBJ2-5; the D is unclear. CDR3 size: 11 residues. The germline CDR1 and CDR2 sequences are MNHNS and SASEGT. The V and J ends lost 6 bases and 4 bases respectively, with 6 bases between them. In nucleotides, the CDR3 is TGTGCCAGCAGGTCCTTAGAGACCCAGTACTTC. It is translated as CASRSLETQYF.

This clonotype was recorded only once. The V call is TRBV3-1, the J call TRBJ2-1, with unresolved D. V was clipped by 6 bases and J by 4 bases, with 10 bases between them. CDR3 length: 13 amino acids. Per the germline V gene, CDR1 is LGHDT and CDR2 is YNNKEL (reference sequence). The CDR3 loop reads CASRDQKYNEQFF. The CDR3 DNA is TGTGCCAGCAGGGACCAAAAGTACAATGAGCAGTTCTTC.